This T cell receptor beta chain was sequenced in a study of T-cell memory formation after mild COVID-19. The table lists this clonotype with a few counts. One entry per CDR3 protein results from TCRdb running MiXCR on the 5' RACE reads. The sample yields about 430,000 distinct CDR3 sequences, more than 20% seen once. The V gene's germline CDR1 is SQVTM and CDR2 ANQGSEA. The CDR3 sequence is 13 residues long. With 7 bases removed from V and 3 bases from J, the gap between germline ends came to 15 bases. Source material: PBMCs or a T cell subset sorted from them (not recorded which). V is TRBV29-1 and J is TRBJ2-5; TRBD2 might be the D (6 bases). The sequence derives from an adult woman who had mild COVID-19 (a few samples of this study predate the infection). Cell type and time point are not known. For the CDR3, the DNA is TGCAGCGCCGAGGCGGGACGGAAAGAGACCCAGTACTTC. Protein: CSAEAGRKETQYF.